Detailed here is one T cell receptor (beta chain). This entry comes from a study of shared clonotypes between healthy human individuals. Generated by immunoSEQ multiplex PCR, the TCRdb table keeps only in-frame clones and is missing some. The sample contains about 490,000 clones, around 73% of which appear only once. With V trimmed by 4 bases and J by 4 bases, 13 bases remained unmatched. The CDR3 spans 18 residues. Germline CDR1 reads LNHDA; CDR2 reads SQIVND (reference sequence). Material for sequencing was PBMCs. The clonotype originates from a woman aged 40-49 years in good health. Some clones in this sample may be carry-over from other donors' samples. J is TRBJ2-2 and V is TRBV19, with 9 bases matching TRBD2. This CDR3 reads CASSNDWFSGSTTGELFF. CDR3 sequence (DNA): TGTGCCAGTAGTAACGACTGGTTTAGCGGGAGTACCACCGGGGAGCTGTTTTTT.